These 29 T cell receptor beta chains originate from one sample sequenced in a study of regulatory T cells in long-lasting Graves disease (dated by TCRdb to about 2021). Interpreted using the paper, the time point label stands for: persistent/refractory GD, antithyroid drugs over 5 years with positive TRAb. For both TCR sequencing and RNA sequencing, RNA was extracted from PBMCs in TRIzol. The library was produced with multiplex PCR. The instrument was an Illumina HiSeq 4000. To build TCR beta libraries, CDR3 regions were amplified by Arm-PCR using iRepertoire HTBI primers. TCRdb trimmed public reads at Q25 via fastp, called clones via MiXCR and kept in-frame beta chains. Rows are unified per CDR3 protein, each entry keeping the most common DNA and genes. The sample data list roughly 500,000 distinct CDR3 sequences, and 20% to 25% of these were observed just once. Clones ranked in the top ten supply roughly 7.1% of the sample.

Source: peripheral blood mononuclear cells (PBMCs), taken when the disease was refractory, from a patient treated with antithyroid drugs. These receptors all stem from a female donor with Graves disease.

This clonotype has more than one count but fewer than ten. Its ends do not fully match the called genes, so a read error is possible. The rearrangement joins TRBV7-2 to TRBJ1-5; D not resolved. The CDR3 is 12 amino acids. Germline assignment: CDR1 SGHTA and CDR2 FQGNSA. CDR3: CANSLGREPQHF. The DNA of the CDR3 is TGTGCCAACAGCCTTGGACGGGAGCCCCAGCATTTT.

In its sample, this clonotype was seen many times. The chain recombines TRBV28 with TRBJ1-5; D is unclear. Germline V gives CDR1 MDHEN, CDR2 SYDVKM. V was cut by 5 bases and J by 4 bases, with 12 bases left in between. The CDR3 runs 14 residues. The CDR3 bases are TGTGCCAGCAGTCCGAGACGGGTAAATCAGCCCCAGCATTTT. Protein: CASSPRRVNQPQHF. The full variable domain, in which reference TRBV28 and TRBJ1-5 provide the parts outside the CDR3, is DVKVTQSSRYLVKRTGEKVFLECVQDMDHENMFWYRQDPGLGLRLIYFSYDVKMKEKGDIPEGYSVSREKKERFSLILESASTNQTSMYLCASSPRRVNQPQHFGDGTRLSIL.

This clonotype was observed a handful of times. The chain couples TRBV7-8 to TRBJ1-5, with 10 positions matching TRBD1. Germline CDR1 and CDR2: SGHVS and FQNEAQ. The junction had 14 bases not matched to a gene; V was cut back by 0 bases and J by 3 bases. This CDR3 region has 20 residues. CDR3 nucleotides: TGTGCCAGCAGCTTAGCGAGGCCAGTTCTCGGGACAGGGGACAATCAGCCCCAGCATTTT. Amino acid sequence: CASSLARPVLGTGDNQPQHF.

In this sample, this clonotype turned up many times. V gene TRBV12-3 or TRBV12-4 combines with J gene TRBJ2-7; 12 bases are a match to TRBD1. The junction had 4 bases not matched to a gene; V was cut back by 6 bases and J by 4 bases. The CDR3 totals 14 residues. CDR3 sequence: CASRGQGAVYEQYF. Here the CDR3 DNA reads TGTGCCAGCAGGGGACAGGGGGCGGTGTACGAGCAGTACTTC.

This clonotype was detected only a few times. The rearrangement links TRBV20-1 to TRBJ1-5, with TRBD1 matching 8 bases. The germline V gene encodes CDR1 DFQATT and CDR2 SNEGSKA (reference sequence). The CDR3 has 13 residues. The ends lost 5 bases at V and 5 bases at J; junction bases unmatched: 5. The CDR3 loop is CSAWDRRDQPQHF. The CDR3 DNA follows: TGCAGTGCTTGGGACAGGAGGGATCAGCCCCAGCATTTT.

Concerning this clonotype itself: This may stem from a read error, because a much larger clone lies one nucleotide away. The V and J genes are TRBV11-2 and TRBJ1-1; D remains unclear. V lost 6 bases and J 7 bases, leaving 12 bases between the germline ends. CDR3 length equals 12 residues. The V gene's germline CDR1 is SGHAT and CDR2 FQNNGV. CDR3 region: CASSIAVVEAFF. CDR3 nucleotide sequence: TGTGCCAGCAGTATCGCAGTGGTTGAAGCTTTCTTT. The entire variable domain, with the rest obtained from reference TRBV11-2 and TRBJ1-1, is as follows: EAGVAQSPRYKIIEKRQSVAFWCNPISGHATLYWYQQILGQGPKLLIQFQNNGVVDDSQLPKDRFSAERLKGVDSTLKIQPAKLEDSAVYLCASSIAVVEAFFGQGTRLTVV.

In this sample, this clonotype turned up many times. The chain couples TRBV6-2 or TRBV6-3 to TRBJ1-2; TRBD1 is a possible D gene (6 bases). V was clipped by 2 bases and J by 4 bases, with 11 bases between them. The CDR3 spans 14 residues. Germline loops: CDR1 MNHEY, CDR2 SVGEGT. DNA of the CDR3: TGTGCCAGCAGTTACGGCACAGGGAGCTATGGCTACACCTTC. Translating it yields CASSYGTGSYGYTF.

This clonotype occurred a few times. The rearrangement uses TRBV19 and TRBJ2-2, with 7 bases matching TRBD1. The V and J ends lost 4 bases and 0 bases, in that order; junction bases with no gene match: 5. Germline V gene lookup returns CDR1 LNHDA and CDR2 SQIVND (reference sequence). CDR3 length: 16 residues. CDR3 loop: CASSTTGVSNTGELFF. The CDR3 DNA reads TGTGCCAGTAGTACTACAGGGGTCTCGAACACCGGGGAGCTGTTTTTT.

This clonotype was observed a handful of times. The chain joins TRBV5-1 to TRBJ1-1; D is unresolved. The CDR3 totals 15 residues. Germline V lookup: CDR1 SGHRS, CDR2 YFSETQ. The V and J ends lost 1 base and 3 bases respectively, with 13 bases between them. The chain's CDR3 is CASSLFGPSDTEAFF. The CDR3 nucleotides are TGCGCCAGCAGCTTGTTTGGACCCTCCGACACTGAAGCTTTCTTT.

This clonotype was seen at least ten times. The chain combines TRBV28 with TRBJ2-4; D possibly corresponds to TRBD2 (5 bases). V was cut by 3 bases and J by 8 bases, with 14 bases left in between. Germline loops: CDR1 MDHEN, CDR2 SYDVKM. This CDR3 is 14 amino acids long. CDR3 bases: TGTGCCAGCAGTTTGCCGCGCGGGCCAGACATTCAGTACTTC. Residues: CASSLPRGPDIQYF.

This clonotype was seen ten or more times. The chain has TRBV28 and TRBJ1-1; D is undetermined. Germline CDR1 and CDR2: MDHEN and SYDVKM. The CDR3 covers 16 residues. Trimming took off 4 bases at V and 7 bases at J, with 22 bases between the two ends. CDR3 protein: CASSSSGSPLGLEAFF. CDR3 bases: TGTGCCAGCAGTTCTTCCGGGTCCCCGCTAGGACTTGAAGCTTTCTTT.

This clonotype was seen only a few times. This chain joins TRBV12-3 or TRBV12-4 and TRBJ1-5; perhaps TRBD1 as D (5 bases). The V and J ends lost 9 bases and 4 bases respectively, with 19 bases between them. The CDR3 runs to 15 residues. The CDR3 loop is CASRPKGKKNQPQHF. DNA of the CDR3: TGTGCCAGTAGACCTAAGGGGAAAAAGAATCAGCCCCAGCATTTT.

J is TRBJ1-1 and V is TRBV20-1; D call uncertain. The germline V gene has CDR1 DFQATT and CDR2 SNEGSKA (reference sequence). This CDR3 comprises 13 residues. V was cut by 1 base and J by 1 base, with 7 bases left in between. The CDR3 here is CSARVGWNTEAFF. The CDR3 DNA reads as TGCAGTGCTAGAGTGGGCTGGAACACTGAAGCTTTCTTT.

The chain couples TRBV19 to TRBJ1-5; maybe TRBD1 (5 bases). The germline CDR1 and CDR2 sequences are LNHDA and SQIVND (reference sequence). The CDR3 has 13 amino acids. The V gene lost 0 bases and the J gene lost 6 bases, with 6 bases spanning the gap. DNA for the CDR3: TGTGCCAGTAGTATAGATGGGACTCAGCCCCAGCATTTT. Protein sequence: CASSIDGTQPQHF.

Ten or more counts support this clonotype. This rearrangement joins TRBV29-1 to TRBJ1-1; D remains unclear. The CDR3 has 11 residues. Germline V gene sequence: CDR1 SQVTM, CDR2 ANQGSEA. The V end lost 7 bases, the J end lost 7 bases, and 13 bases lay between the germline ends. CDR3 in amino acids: CSGTGRGEAFF. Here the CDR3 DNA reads TGCAGCGGTACGGGCCGGGGTGAAGCTTTCTTT.

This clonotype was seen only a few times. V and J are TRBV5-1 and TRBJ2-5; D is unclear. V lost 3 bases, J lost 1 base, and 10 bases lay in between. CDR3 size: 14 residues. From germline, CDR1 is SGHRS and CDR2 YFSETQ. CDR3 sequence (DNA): TGCGCCAGCAGCTGGGCTCGGACCCAAGAGACCCAGTACTTC. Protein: CASSWARTQETQYF. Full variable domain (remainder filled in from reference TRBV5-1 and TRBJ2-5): KAGVTQTPRYLIKTRGQQVTLSCSPISGHRSVSWYQQTPGQGLQFLFEYFSETQRNKGNFPGRFSGRQFSNSRSEMNVSTLELGDSALYLCASSWARTQETQYFGPGTRLLVL.

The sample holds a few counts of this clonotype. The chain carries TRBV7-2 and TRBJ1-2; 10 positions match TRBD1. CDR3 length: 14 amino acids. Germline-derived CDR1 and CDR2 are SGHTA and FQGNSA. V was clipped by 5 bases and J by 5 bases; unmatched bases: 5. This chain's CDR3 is CASSRDRGPYGYTF. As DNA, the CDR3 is TGTGCCAGCAGCCGGGACAGGGGCCCATATGGCTACACCTTC. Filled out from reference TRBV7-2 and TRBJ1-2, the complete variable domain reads GAGVSQSPSNKVTEKGKDVELRCDPISGHTALYWYRQSLGQGLEFLIYFQGNSAPDKSGLPSDRFSAERTGGSVSTLTIQRTQQEDSAVYLCASSRDRGPYGYTFGSGTRLTVV.

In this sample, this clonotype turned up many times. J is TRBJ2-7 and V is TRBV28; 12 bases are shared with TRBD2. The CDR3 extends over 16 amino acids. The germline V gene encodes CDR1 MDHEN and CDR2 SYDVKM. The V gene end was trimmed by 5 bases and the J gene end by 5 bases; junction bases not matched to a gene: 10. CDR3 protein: CASSPPTSGRADEQYF. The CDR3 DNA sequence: TGTGCCAGCAGTCCTCCGACTAGCGGGAGAGCGGACGAGCAGTACTTC. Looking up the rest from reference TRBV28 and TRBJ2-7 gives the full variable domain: DVKVTQSSRYLVKRTGEKVFLECVQDMDHENMFWYRQDPGLGLRLIYFSYDVKMKEKGDIPEGYSVSREKKERFSLILESASTNQTSMYLCASSPPTSGRADEQYFGPGTRLTVT.

CDR3 nucleotide sequence: TGCGCCAGCAGCCAAGACCCTCGGACAGGGAACACTGAAGCTTTCTTT. Translated, it gives CASSQDPRTGNTEAFF. This chain links TRBV4-3 with TRBJ1-1; 7 positions match TRBD1. J lost 1 base, V lost 0 bases, and 5 bases had no gene match. Germline V CDR1 and CDR2: LGHNA, YSLEER. This CDR3 region has 16 residues.

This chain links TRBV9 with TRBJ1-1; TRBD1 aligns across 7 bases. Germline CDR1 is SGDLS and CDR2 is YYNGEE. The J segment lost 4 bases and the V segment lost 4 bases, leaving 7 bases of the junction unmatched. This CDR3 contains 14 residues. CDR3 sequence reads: CASSTSGGGTEAFF. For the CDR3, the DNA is TGTGCCAGCAGCACCTCAGGGGGAGGCACTGAAGCTTTCTTT.

Here the CDR3 DNA reads TGCGCCAGCAGCTTGGCTGTATCCAGCTATGGCTACACCTTC. Translating it yields CASSLAVSSYGYTF. V is TRBV5-1 and J is TRBJ1-2; the D is unclear. Trimming stripped 0 bases from V and 4 bases from J, with 10 bases between. The CDR3 runs 14 residues. CDR1 SGHRS and CDR2 YFSETQ come from the germline V gene.

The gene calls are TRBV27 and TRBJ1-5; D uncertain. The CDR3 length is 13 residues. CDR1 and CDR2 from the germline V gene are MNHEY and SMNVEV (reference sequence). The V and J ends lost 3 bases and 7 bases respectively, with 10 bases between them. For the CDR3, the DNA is TGTGCCAGCAGTTTTGCGGTCTACCAGCCCCAGCATTTT. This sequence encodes CASSFAVYQPQHF.

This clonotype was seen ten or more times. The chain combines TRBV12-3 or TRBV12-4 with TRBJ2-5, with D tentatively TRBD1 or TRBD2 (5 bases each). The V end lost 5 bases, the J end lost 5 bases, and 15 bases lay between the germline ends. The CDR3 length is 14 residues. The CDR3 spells CASSDPQWGETQYF. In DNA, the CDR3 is TGTGCCAGCAGTGACCCCCAGTGGGGGGAGACCCAGTACTTC.

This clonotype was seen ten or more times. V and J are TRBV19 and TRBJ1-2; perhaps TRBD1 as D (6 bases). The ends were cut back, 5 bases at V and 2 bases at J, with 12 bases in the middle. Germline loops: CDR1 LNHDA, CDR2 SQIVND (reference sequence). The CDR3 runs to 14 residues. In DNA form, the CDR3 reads TGTGCCAGTAGTCTGCGACAGGCCAACTATGGCTACACCTTC. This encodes CASSLRQANYGYTF.

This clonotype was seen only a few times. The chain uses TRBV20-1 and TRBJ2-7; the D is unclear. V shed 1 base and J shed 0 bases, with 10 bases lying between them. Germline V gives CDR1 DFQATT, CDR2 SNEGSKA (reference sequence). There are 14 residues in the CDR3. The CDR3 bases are TGCAGTGCTAGAGCCCCGCGGAACTCCTACGAGCAGTACTTC. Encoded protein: CSARAPRNSYEQYF.

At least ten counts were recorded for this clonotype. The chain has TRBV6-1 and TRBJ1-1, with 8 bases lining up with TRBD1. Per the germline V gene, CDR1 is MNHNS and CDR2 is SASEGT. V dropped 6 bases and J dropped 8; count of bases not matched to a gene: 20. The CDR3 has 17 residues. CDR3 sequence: CASSTNRDRITRGEAFF. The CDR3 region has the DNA TGTGCCAGCAGCACTAACCGGGACAGGATAACAAGGGGGGAAGCTTTCTTT.

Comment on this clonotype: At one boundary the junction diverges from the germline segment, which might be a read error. The CDR3 sequence is CAASDSFGGGLGTGELFF. CDR3 DNA sequence: TGTGCCGCCAGTGATTCGTTCGGCGGGGGGCTCGGCACCGGGGAGCTGTTTTTT. The V and J genes are TRBV24-1 and TRBJ2-2; TRBD2 matches 8 bases. The CDR3 consists of 18 residues. CDR1 is KGHDR, CDR2 SFDVKD, per germline.

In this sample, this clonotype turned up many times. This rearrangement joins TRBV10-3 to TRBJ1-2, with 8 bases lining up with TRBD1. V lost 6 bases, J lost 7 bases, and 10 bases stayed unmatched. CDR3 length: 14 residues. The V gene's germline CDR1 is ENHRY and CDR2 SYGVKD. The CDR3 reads CAIRQDRDVLGYTF. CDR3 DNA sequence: TGTGCCATCAGGCAGGACAGGGACGTCCTTGGCTACACCTTC.

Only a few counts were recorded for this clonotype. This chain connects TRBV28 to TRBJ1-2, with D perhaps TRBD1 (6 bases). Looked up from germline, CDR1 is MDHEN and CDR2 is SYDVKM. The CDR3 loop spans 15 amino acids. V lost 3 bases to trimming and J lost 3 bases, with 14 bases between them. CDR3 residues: CASSFAGGADYGYTF. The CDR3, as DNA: TGTGCCAGCAGTTTTGCGGGGGGCGCGGACTATGGCTACACCTTC.